This T cell receptor beta chain was found in a study of T cells in Graves' hyperthyroidism and ophthalmopathy. Germline V gene data show CDR1 as MNHEY and CDR2 as SVGAGI. The CDR3 is made up of 13 amino acids. The V end was cut by 2 bases, the J end by 8 bases, with 12 bases between. RNA transcripts were the template for amplifying TCR beta CDR3 regions. First-round RT-PCR of the TCR CDR3 relied on the HTBI primer set. TCRdb re-analysed the multiplex PCR reads in MiXCR, keeping a single row per CDR3 protein. This table has about 740,000 distinct CDR3 sequences, around 15% appearing once. General study results and limits: The authors' 13 V-J model separated ophthalmopathy from stable hyperthyroidism. Blood also contained most expanded thyroid clonotypes above 0.001. With a median lead of 6.5 months before onset, the model predicted ophthalmopathy.

This clonotype was observed at least ten times. Its specificity is not known. Fresh peripheral blood, 10 ml, yielded the PBMCs. This chain joins TRBV6-5 and TRBJ1-1; D gene unclear. The receptor was derived from a woman between 18 and 29 years old with Graves' hyperthyroidism. The sample taken for sequencing was blood. This CDR3 is CASSYDRSFEAFF. In nucleotides, the CDR3 is TGTGCCAGCAGTTACGATCGGTCGTTCGAAGCTTTCTTT.